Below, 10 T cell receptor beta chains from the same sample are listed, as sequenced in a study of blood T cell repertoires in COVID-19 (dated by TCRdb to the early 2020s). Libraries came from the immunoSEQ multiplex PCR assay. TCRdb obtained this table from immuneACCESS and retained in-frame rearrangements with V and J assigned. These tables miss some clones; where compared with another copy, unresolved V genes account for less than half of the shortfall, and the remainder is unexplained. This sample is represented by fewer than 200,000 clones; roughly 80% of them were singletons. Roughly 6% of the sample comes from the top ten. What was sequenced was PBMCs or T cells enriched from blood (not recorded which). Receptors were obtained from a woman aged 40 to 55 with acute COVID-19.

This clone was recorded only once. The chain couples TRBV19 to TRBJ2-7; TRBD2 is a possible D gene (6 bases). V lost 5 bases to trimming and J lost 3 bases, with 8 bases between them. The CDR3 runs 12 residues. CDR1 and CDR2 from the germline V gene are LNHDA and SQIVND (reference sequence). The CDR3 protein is CASSGGDYEQYF. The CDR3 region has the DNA TGTGCCAGTAGTGGAGGGGACTACGAGCAGTACTTC.

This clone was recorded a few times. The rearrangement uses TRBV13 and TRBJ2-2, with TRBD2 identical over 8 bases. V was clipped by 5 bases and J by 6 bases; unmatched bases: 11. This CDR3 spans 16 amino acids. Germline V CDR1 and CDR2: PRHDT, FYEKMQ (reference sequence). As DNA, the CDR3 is TGTGCCAGCAGCGGCCGCGCAAGCGGGAGAGCCGGGGAGCTGTTTTTT. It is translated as CASSGRASGRAGELFF.

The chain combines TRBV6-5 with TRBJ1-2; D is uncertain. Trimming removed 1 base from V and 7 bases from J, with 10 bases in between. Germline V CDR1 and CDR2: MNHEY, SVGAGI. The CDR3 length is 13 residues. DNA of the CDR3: TGTGCCAGCAGTTACTACCGGGAAGGTGGCTACACCTTC. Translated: CASSYYREGGYTF.

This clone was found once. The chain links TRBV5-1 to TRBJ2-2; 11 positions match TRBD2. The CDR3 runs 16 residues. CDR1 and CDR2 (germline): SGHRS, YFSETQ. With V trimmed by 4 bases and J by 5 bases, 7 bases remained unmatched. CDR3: CASSQGTSGLTGELFF. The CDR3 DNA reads TGCGCCAGCAGCCAAGGGACTAGCGGACTTACCGGGGAGCTGTTTTTT.

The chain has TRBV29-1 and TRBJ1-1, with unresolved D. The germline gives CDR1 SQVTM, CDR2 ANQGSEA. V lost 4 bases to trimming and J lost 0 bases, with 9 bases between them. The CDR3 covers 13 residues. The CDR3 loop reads CSVVRQLNTEAFF. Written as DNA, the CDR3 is TGCAGCGTTGTGCGGCAGTTGAACACTGAAGCTTTCTTT.

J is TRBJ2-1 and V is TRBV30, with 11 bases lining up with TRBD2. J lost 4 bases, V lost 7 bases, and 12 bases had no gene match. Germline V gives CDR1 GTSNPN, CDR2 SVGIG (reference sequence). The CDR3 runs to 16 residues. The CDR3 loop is CASSTSGSYPYNEQFF. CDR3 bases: TGTGCCTCCTCTACTAGCGGGAGTTATCCGTACAATGAGCAGTTCTTC.

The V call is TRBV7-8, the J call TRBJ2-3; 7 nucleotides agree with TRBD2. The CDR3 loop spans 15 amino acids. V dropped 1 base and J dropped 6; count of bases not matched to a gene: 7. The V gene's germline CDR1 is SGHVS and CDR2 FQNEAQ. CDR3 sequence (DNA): TGTGCCAGCAGCTTAGGGGTGGGAGGGGCTGATACGCAGTATTTT. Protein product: CASSLGVGGADTQYF. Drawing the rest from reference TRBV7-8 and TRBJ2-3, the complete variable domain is GAGVSQSPRYKVAKRGQDVALRCDPISGHVSLFWYQQALGQGPEFLTYFQNEAQLDKSGLPSDRFFAERPEGSVSTLKIQRTQQEDSAVYLCASSLGVGGADTQYFGPGTRLTVL.

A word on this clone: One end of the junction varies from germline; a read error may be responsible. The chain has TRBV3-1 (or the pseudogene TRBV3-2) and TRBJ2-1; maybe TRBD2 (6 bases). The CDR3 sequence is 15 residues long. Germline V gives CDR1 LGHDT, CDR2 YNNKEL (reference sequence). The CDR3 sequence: CASSQVREPGELWVF. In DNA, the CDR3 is TGTGCCAGCAGCCAAGTCCGGGAGCCGGGAGAATTATGGGTCTTC.

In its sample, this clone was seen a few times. This chain's CDR3 is CASGETIIYGYTF. CDR3 DNA sequence: TGTGCCAGCGGGGAGACAATTATATATGGCTACACCTTC. The chain recombines TRBV6-5 with TRBJ1-2; D gene ambiguous. Trimming pared 8 bases from V and 5 bases from J, leaving 15 bases between. The CDR3 has 13 residues. The germline CDR1 and CDR2 sequences are MNHEY and SVGAGI.

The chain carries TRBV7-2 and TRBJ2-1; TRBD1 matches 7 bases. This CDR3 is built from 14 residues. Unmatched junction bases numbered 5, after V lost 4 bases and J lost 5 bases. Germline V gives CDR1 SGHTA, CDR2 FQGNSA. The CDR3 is CASSYRGSNNEQFF. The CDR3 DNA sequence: TGTGCCAGCAGCTACAGGGGTTCGAACAATGAGCAGTTCTTC. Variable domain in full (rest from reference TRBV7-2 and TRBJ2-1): GAGVSQSPSNKVTEKGKDVELRCDPISGHTALYWYRQSLGQGLEFLIYFQGNSAPDKSGLPSDRFSAERTGGSVSTLTIQRTQQEDSAVYLCASSYRGSNNEQFFGPGTRLTVL.